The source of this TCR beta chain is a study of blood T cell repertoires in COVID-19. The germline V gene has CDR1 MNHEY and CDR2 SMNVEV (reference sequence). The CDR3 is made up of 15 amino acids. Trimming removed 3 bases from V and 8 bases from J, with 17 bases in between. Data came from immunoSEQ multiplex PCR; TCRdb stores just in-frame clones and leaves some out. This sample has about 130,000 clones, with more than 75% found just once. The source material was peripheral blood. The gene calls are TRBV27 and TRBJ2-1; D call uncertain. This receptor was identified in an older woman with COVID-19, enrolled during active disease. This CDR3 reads CASSFRGDYTHEQFF. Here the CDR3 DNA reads TGTGCCAGCAGTTTTAGAGGTGATTATACTCATGAGCAGTTCTTC.